The clone carrying this TCR beta chain was picked up a small number of times. This sample was included in a study of patients and donors after allogeneic stem cell transplantation. One entry per CDR3 protein, called by TCRdb with MiXCR from the RT-PCR reads. This sample has roughly 940,000 distinct CDR3 sequences; approximately 19% occur once, and the top ten carry roughly 6%. Germline V gene sequence: CDR1 MNHNS, CDR2 SASEGT. V was shortened by 5 bases and J by 0 bases, with 11 bases between the two germline ends. CDR3 length: 14 amino acids. The source material was blood, either unsorted or a sorted T cell fraction (not recorded which). This receptor was obtained from a human donor who was either an allogeneic HSCT recipient or a stem cell or donor lymphocyte infusion donor (not recorded which). It is not recorded whose cells these are; they may come from a transplant donor. The V call is TRBV6-1, the J call TRBJ2-7; D call uncertain. The CDR3 spells CASSRKGLSYEQYF. The CDR3 bases are TGTGCCAGCAGTAGAAAGGGTCTCTCCTACGAGCAGTACTTC.